Listed below are T cell receptor beta chains from one sample, sequenced in a study of spatial heterogeneity in lung cancer. Each CDR3 protein gets one entry after TCRdb re-called the 5' RACE reads with MiXCR. Of approximately 7,000 distinct CDR3 sequences listed, around 12% are singletons. The input for sequencing was lung tumor tissue, taken at surgery. The receptors were sampled from a male donor with early-stage non-small cell lung cancer. The CDR3 runs from the conserved cysteine through the conserved F or W. Fields, in order: J gene, clone size, V gene, D gene, CDR3 protein, CDR3 DNA. The D gene is left open where the match is weak. Clone size is given for some rows only: seen once, a few or many times, or a class if the clone is expanded.

>TRBJ2-7|medium-sized|TRBV6-5|.
CASSYGPAGQYEQYF
TGTGCCAGCAGTTACGGGCCGGCGGGACAGTACGAGCAGTACTTC
>TRBJ2-7|medium-sized|TRBV20-1|TRBD2
CSARVGTSGTEQYF
TGCAGTGCTAGAGTGGGGACTAGCGGGACGGAGCAGTACTTC
>TRBJ2-7|many|TRBV11-2|.
CASSLGGQESYEQYF
TGTGCCAGCAGCCTAGGGGGGCAGGAGTCCTACGAGCAGTACTTC
>TRBJ2-7|few|TRBV6-2/TRBV6-3|.
CASSYGQSYEQYF
TGTGCCAGCAGTTACGGGCAGTCCTACGAGCAGTACTTC
>TRBJ1-1|few|TRBV6-6|.
CASSHGGEAEAFF
TGTGCCAGCAGTCACGGAGGTGAGGCTGAAGCTTTCTTT
>TRBJ1-2|medium-sized|TRBV9|TRBD1
CASSGDSSYGYTF
TGTGCCAGCAGCGGGGACAGCTCCTATGGCTACACCTTC
>TRBJ1-1|medium-sized|TRBV6-5|.
CASSYGGGAFF
TGTGCCAGCAGTTATGGAGGAGGAGCTTTCTTT
>TRBJ1-5|many|TRBV7-9|.
CASSRSGGNQPQHF
TGTGCCAGCAGCCGATCAGGCGGGAATCAGCCCCAGCATTTT
>TRBJ2-1|.|TRBV7-9|.
CASSLLGETGQFF
TGTGCCAGCAGCTTATTGGGGGAGACTGGGCAGTTCTTC
>TRBJ2-1|many|TRBV12-3/TRBV12-4|TRBD2
CASSLTLAGGPHEQFF
TGTGCCAGCAGTTTAACTTTAGCGGGAGGGCCTCATGAGCAGTTCTTC
>TRBJ2-7|medium-sized|TRBV5-1|.
CASSLADAYEQYF
TGCGCCAGCAGCTTGGCGGACGCCTACGAGCAGTACTTC
>TRBJ1-6|.|TRBV6-5|TRBD1
CASSQGQGVKSPLHF
TGTGCCAGCAGTCAGGGACAGGGAGTAAAGTCACCCCTCCACTTT
>TRBJ1-1|many|TRBV20-1|TRBD1
CSARDRGHTEAFF
TGCAGTGCTAGGGACAGGGGGCACACTGAAGCTTTCTTT
>TRBJ2-2|many|TRBV9|.
CASSTTPPETTGELFF
TGTGCCAGCAGCACCACCCCCCCTGAGACGACCGGGGAGCTGTTTTTT
>TRBJ2-1|.|TRBV4-2|.
CASTQGGGSIHEQFF
TGTGCCAGCACCCAGGGGGGCGGGAGTATCCATGAGCAGTTCTTC
>TRBJ2-1|many|TRBV11-2|TRBD2
CASSLGPLAGGNEQFF
TGTGCCAGCAGCTTAGGGCCACTAGCGGGAGGTAATGAGCAGTTCTTC
>TRBJ2-7|.|TRBV7-9|.
CASNWAGGDPYEQYF
TGTGCCAGCAATTGGGCAGGCGGGGACCCATACGAGCAGTACTTC
>TRBJ1-6|many|TRBV7-2|.
CASSRGGLSYNSPLHF
TGTGCCAGCAGCCGAGGGGGGTTGTCCTATAATTCACCCCTCCACTTT
>TRBJ1-2|medium-sized|TRBV10-3|TRBD1
CAISDSDRAYGYTF
TGTGCCATCAGTGACTCGGACAGGGCTTATGGCTACACCTTC
>TRBJ2-5|medium-sized|TRBV5-4|TRBD2
CASSLQLAGGTETQYF
TGTGCCAGCAGCTTGCAACTAGCGGGAGGCACAGAGACCCAGTACTTC
>TRBJ2-5|many|TRBV6-1|.
CASSEVMGGETQYF
TGTGCCAGCAGTGAAGTTATGGGTGGAGAGACCCAGTACTTC
>TRBJ1-2|many|TRBV3-1|.
CASSQGPYGYTF
TGTGCCAGCAGCCAAGGACCGTATGGCTACACCTTC
>TRBJ2-1|many|TRBV27|.
CASSPQALYNEQFF
TGTGCCAGCAGTCCCCAAGCACTCTACAATGAGCAGTTCTTC
>TRBJ2-3|many|TRBV7-9|.
CASTTNPPRQGHSTDTQYF
TGTGCCAGCACCACGAACCCTCCCCGTCAGGGGCACAGCACAGATACGCAGTATTTT
>TRBJ2-7|.|TRBV11-1|.
CASSLYYEQYF
TGTGCCAGCAGCTTGTACTACGAGCAGTACTTC
>TRBJ2-1|few|TRBV4-1|TRBD2
CASSQVAGGLFNEQFF
TGCGCCAGCAGCCAAGTGGCGGGAGGATTGTTCAATGAGCAGTTCTTC
>TRBJ2-2|.|TRBV11-3|.
CASRLDNSGANVLTFGAGELFF
.
>TRBJ1-5|few|TRBV4-1|.
CASSQAPGLSNQPQHF
TGCGCCAGCAGCCAAGCCCCAGGCCTTAGCAATCAGCCCCAGCATTTT
>TRBJ2-1|few|TRBV2|.
CASSLQGVGEQFF
TGTGCCAGCAGCCTCCAAGGGGTAGGGGAGCAGTTCTTC
>TRBJ2-7|.|TRBV29-1|TRBD1
CSGTTGYEQYF
TGCAGCGGTACGACAGGGTACGAGCAGTACTTC
>TRBJ1-5|.|TRBV6-2/TRBV6-3|TRBD1
CASSFPGQAYQPQHF
TGTGCCAGCAGTTTCCCGGGACAGGCTTATCAGCCCCAGCATTTT
>TRBJ2-5|many|TRBV30|.
CAWETPSRKETQYF
TGTGCCTGGGAGACCCCAAGTCGGAAAGAGACCCAGTACTTC
>TRBJ2-3|few|TRBV29-1|TRBD1
CSVANRGRTDTQYF
TGCAGCGTTGCGAACAGGGGGCGAACAGATACGCAGTATTTT
>TRBJ2-7|many|TRBV28|TRBD1
CASSLNPGGIEQYF
TGTGCCAGCAGTTTAAATCCAGGGGGTATCGAGCAGTACTTC
>TRBJ2-1|once|TRBV2|.
CASNLAMSSYNEQFF
TGTGCCAGCAACCTAGCCATGAGCTCCTACAATGAGCAGTTCTTC
>TRBJ2-5|.|TRBV6-6|.
CASRTETQYF
TGTGCCAGCAGGACAGAGACCCAGTACTTC
>TRBJ2-3|many|TRBV6-2/TRBV6-3|TRBD1
CASRGQGFLDTQYF
TGTGCCAGCAGAGGACAGGGGTTCCTCGATACGCAGTATTTT
>TRBJ1-5|medium-sized|TRBV28|.
CASRPSDNNQPQHF
TGTGCCAGCAGGCCATCGGACAACAATCAGCCCCAGCATTTT
>TRBJ1-5|.|TRBV6-5|.
CASRKGGVGNQPQHF
TGTGCCAGCAGAAAAGGGGGGGTCGGCAATCAGCCCCAGCATTTT
>TRBJ1-1|medium-sized|TRBV2|.
CASSELGNTEAFF
TGTGCCAGCAGTGAACTGGGGAACACTGAAGCTTTCTTT
>TRBJ1-4|many|TRBV28|TRBD1
CASSLLGTAATNEKLFF
TGTGCCAGCAGTTTACTAGGGACAGCCGCAACTAATGAAAAACTGTTTTTT
>TRBJ1-2|medium-sized|TRBV12-3/TRBV12-4|.
CASSLEGSGYTF
TGTGCCAGCAGTTTAGAGGGGAGCGGCTACACCTTC
>TRBJ1-1|medium-sized|TRBV12-3/TRBV12-4|.
CASSPITSEAFF
TGTGCCAGCAGTCCTATCACGAGTGAAGCTTTCTTT
>TRBJ2-3|medium-sized|TRBV15|.
CATSKGRQTDTQYF
TGTGCCACCAGCAAGGGACGGCAAACAGATACGCAGTATTTT
>TRBJ1-5|few|TRBV6-2/TRBV6-3|.
CASTEGNQPQHF
TGTGCCAGCACGGAGGGCAATCAGCCCCAGCATTTT
>TRBJ2-7|many|TRBV6-2/TRBV6-3|.
CASSYPPSEQYF
TGTGCCAGCAGTTACCCGCCCTCCGAGCAGTACTTC
>TRBJ1-2|many|TRBV10-3|.
CAISPTIDGYTF
TGTGCCATCAGTCCTACGATAGATGGCTACACCTTC
>TRBJ2-5|few|TRBV29-1|.
CSGAVGSGETQYF
TGCAGCGGGGCCGTAGGGAGTGGGGAGACCCAGTACTTC
>TRBJ1-1|medium-sized|TRBV28|.
CASSFTTSNTEAFF
TGTGCCAGCAGTTTCACCACATCGAACACTGAAGCTTTCTTT
>TRBJ1-1|.|TRBV27|.
CASSPLEGTEAFF
TGTGCCAGCAGCCCCCTGGAAGGAACTGAAGCTTTCTTT
>TRBJ1-5|many|TRBV7-8|.
CASSHRERGNSNQPQHF
TGTGCCAGCAGTCATAGGGAGAGGGGGAATAGCAATCAGCCCCAGCATTTT
>TRBJ1-1|few|TRBV12-3/TRBV12-4|.
CASSFPSNSNTEAFF
TGTGCCAGCAGTTTCCCCTCGAATTCGAACACTGAAGCTTTCTTT
>TRBJ2-1|many|TRBV7-2|.
CASSLLVGNEQFF
TGTGCCAGCAGCTTACTAGTAGGCAATGAGCAGTTCTTC
>TRBJ2-3|many|TRBV10-3|.
CAISDRGSSTDTQYF
TGTGCCATCAGTGATCGAGGGTCTAGCACAGATACGCAGTATTTT
>TRBJ1-2|many|TRBV6-5|TRBD1
CASSWDRLYGYTF
TGTGCCAGCAGTTGGGACAGGTTATATGGCTACACCTTC
>TRBJ2-7|.|TRBV30|TRBD1
CAWTYRTGENEQYF
TGTGCCTGGACCTATAGGACAGGGGAGAACGAGCAGTACTTC
>TRBJ1-1|many|TRBV12-3/TRBV12-4|TRBD1
CASSLVTGDTEAFF
TGTGCCAGCAGTTTAGTTACAGGGGACACTGAAGCTTTCTTT
>TRBJ2-1|medium-sized|TRBV5-1|TRBD2
CASSSGLAGESEQFF
TGCGCCAGCAGCTCCGGACTAGCGGGAGAGAGCGAGCAGTTCTTC
>TRBJ2-2|many|TRBV29-1|.
CSVEEGTGELFF
TGCAGCGTTGAAGAGGGGACCGGGGAGCTGTTTTTT
>TRBJ2-5|many|TRBV7-2|.
CASSSAGTNQEAQF
TGTGCCAGCAGCTCCGCCGGGACAAACCAAGAGGCCCAGTTC